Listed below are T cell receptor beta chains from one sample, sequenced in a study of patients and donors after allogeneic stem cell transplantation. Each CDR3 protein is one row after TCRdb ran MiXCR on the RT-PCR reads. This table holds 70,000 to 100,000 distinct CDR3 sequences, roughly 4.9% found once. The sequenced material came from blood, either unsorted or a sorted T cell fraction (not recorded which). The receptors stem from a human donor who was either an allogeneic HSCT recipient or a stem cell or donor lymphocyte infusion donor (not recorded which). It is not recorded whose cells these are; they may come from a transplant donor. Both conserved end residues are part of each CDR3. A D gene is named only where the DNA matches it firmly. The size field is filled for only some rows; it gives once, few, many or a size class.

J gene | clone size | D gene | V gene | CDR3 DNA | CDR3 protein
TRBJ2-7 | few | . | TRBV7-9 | TGTGCCAGCAGCTTATCCAAGAACCCCTACGAGCAGTACTTC | CASSLSKNPYEQYF
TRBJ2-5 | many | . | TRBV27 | TGTGCCAGCAGGGGTGACAGAAAAGAGACCCAGTACTTC | CASRGDRKETQYF
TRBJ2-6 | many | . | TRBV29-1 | TGCAGCGCCAGCCGGGACACCGACTCTGGGGCCAACGTCCTGACTTTC | CSASRDTDSGANVLTF
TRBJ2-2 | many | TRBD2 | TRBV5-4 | TGTGCCAGCAGCCCGGGAGGTAGATCGAACACCGGGGAGCTGTTTTTT | CASSPGGRSNTGELFF
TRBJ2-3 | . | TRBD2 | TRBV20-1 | TGCAGTGCTTTAGCGGGGGGGCCGACAGATACGCAGTATTTT | CSALAGGPTDTQYF
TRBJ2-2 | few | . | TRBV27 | TGTGCCACCTTTTCGGGGAACACCGGGGAGCTGTTTTTT | CATFSGNTGELFF
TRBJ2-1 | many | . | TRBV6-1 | TGTGCCAGCAGTGAAGAGGGCGGGATTTACAATGAGCAGTTCTTC | CASSEEGGIYNEQFF
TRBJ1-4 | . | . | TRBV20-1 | TGCAGTGCTAGAGGAGGTTTGGGTAATGAAAAACTGTTTTTT | CSARGGLGNEKLFF
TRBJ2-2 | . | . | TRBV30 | TGTGCCTGTTTTAGGAAATCCACCGGGGAGCTGTTTTTT | CACFRKSTGELFF
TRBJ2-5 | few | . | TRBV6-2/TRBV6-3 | TGTGCCAGCAGTTACTCCTCCCCGGGAGAGACCCAGTACTTC | CASSYSSPGETQYF
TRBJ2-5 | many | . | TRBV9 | TGTGCCAGCAGCGTAGGAGTCAAAAAGCAAGAGACCCAGTACTTC | CASSVGVKKQETQYF
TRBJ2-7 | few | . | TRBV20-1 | TGCAGTGCTAGAAGATCTACGTACGAGCAGTACTTC | CSARRSTYEQYF
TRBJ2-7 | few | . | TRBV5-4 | TGTGCCAGCAGCTGGGGCGGCGGGAAGCCAAAGCACCTCGAGCAGTACTTC | CASSWGGGKPKHLEQYF
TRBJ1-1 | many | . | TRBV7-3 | TGTGCCAGCAGCCCCCGGTCAGGTTTGAACACTGAAGCTTTCTTT | CASSPRSGLNTEAFF
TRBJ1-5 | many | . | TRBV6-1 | TGTGCCAGCAAGTCGTTAAGGAACAATCAGCCCCAGCATTTT | CASKSLRNNQPQHF
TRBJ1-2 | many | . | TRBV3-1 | TGTGCCAGCAGCCACGGGTTTGGGGCGCGGGCCTATGGCTACACCTTC | CASSHGFGARAYGYTF
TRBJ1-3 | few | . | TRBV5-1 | TGCGCCAGCCAAAGAGGGACACCGAACTCTGGAAACACCATATATTTT | CASQRGTPNSGNTIYF
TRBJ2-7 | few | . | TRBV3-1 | TGTGCCAGCAGCCAAGGATCCCGTGGTTACGAGCAGTACTTC | CASSQGSRGYEQYF
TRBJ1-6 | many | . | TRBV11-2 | TGTGCCAGCAGCTCCGGGACATTATCACCCCTCCACTTT | CASSSGTLSPLHF
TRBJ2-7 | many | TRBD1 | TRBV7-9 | TGTGCCAGCAGCTGGACAGGGCAGGCGCAGTACTTC | CASSWTGQAQYF
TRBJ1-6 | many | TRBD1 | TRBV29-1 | TGCAGCGTTGGGACAGGGTACAATTCACCCCTCCACTTT | CSVGTGYNSPLHF
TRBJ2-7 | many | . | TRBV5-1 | TGCGCCAGCAGCTTGGAGGGACTTAGCTACGAGCAGTACTTC | CASSLEGLSYEQYF
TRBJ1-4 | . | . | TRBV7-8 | TGTGCCAGCAGCTTAGGCAGGATAACTGAAAAACTGTTTTTT | CASSLGRITEKLFF
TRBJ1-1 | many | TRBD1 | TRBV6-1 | TGTGCCAGCAGCCCAATCCGGACAGGGGCTGAAGCTTTCTTT | CASSPIRTGAEAFF
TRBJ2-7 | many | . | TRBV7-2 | TGTGCCAGCAGCTTATCGGGCTCCTACGAGCAGTACTTC | CASSLSGSYEQYF
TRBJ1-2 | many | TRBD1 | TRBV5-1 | TGCGCCAGCAGCTTGGGGACAGGGGGCTATGGCTACACCTTC | CASSLGTGGYGYTF
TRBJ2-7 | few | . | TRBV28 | TGTGCCAGCAGTTTTCGGTCGGGGGTATCGAGCGAGCAGTACTTC | CASSFRSGVSSEQYF
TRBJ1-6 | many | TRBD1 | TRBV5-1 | TGCGCCAGCAGCATGGACAGGGGAAATTCACCCCTCCACTTT | CASSMDRGNSPLHF
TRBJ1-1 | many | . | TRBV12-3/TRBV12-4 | TGTGCCAGCAGTTTTACCGTAGGGGTCACTGAAGCTTTCTTT | CASSFTVGVTEAFF
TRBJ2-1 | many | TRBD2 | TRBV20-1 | TGCAGTGCTAGTACTGCGGGAGTTGAGAGTGAGCAGTTCTTC | CSASTAGVESEQFF
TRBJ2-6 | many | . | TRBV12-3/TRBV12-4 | TGTGCCAGCAGTTTGGAAGGGGTCTCTGGGGCCAACGTCCTGACTTTC | CASSLEGVSGANVLTF
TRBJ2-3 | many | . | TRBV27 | TGTGCCAGCAGTTTTCGACAGTTCACAGATACGCAGTATTTT | CASSFRQFTDTQYF
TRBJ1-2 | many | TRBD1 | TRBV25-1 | TGTGCCAGCAGAGACAGGGGGCAGGGCTACACCTTC | CASRDRGQGYTF
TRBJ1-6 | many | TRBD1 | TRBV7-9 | TGTGCCAGCAGCTCGGACAGGGTATGGTCCTATAATTCACCCCTCCACTTT | CASSSDRVWSYNSPLHF
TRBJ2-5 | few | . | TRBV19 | TGTGCCAGTAGTATCACACCGACAGATTCCTCGACCCAGTACTTC | CASSITPTDSSTQYF
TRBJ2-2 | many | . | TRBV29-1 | TGCAGCGTTGTATTTGACAGCACCGGGGAGCTGTTTTTT | CSVVFDSTGELFF
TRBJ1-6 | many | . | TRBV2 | TGTGCCAGCAGTGGGGTCACCCGGGATTCACCCCTCCACTTT | CASSGVTRDSPLHF
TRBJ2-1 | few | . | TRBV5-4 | TGTGCCAGCAGCGACAAAGGGTCCCTTGGAGTTAAGTTCTTC | CASSDKGSLGVKFF
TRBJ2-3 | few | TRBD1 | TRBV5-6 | TGTGCCAGCAGCTTCCTCGGGACAGGGGACATGGGTACGCAGTATTTT | CASSFLGTGDMGTQYF
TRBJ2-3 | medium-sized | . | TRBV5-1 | TGCGCCAGCAGCCTGACTAAGGTCGCAGATACGCAGTATTTT | CASSLTKVADTQYF
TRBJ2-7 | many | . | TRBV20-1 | TGCAGCGCCCCGAGCGACTCCCTTGGGGAGCAGTACTTC | CSAPSDSLGEQYF
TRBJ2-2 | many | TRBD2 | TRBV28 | TGTGCCAGCAGTGCCCATGGGCTAGCGGGAGACACCGGGGAGCTGTTTTTT | CASSAHGLAGDTGELFF
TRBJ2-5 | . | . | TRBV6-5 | TGTGCCAGCAGTTACTCCCAGGGCGGGACCCAGTACTTC | CASSYSQGGTQYF
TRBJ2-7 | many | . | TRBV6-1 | TGTGCCAGCAGTGAGGGGGACCTTACGAGCGAGCAGTACTTC | CASSEGDLTSEQYF